These 18 T cell receptor beta chains were all obtained from the same sample, sequenced in a study of T cell repertoires in cytomegalovirus infection. TCRdb re-analysed the reads in MiXCR, keeping a single row per CDR3 protein. The table has a few hundred thousand distinct CDR3 sequences, 25% to 35% seen once; the top ten hold about a sixth. These TCRs are of unknown antigen specificity. The specimen comprised cultured PBMCs, sampled from culture after CMV antigen stimulation. These receptors were collected from a human donor in good health (CMV status not recorded). Some clones in this sample may be carry-over from other donors' samples.

In its sample, this clonotype was seen a few times. J is TRBJ2-3 and V is TRBV5-1, with TRBD2 identical over 15 bases. The ends lost 2 bases at V and 0 bases at J; junction bases unmatched: 13. The CDR3 has 21 amino acids. CDR1 and CDR2 from the germline V gene are SGHRS and YFSETQ. The CDR3 DNA reads as TGCGCCAGCAGCTTAGAAATCGGACTAGCGGGAGGGCCCACAAGCACAGATACGCAGTATTTT. This sequence encodes CASSLEIGLAGGPTSTDTQYF.

This clonotype was picked up a small number of times. The chain joins TRBV28 to TRBJ2-1; 14 nucleotides align to TRBD2. In germline, CDR1 is MDHEN, CDR2 SYDVKM. V lost 5 bases, J lost 10 bases, and 13 bases stayed unmatched. This CDR3 spans 17 amino acids. CDR3 sequence reads: CASSIQSGLAGGREQFF. The CDR3, as DNA: TGTGCCAGCAGTATCCAATCCGGACTAGCGGGAGGTCGCGAGCAGTTCTTC.

This chain links TRBV4-1 with TRBJ2-1; D not certain. Germline CDR1 and CDR2: MGHRA and YSYEKL. The V and J ends lost 1 base and 10 bases respectively, with 8 bases between them. The CDR3 extends over 12 amino acids. The CDR3 protein is CASSQGTAEQFF. Here the CDR3 DNA reads TGCGCCAGCAGCCAAGGGACCGCAGAGCAGTTCTTC.

This clonotype occurred a few times. The V and J genes are TRBV7-9 and TRBJ1-1; a weak D match, TRBD1 (5 bases). This CDR3 has 16 amino acids. Trimming cost V 5 bases and J 1 base, with 17 bases left between them. CDR1 and CDR2 (germline): SEHNR, FQNEAQ (reference sequence). The CDR3 region is CASSPGRGDGNTEAFF. The CDR3 DNA reads as TGTGCCAGCAGCCCGGGGCGGGGAGACGGGAACACTGAAGCTTTCTTT.

A few counts support this clonotype. The chain joins TRBV7-9 to TRBJ2-1, with TRBD2 identical over 11 bases. This CDR3 spans 16 amino acids. The germline CDR1 and CDR2 sequences are SEHNR and FQNEAQ (reference sequence). The ends lost 5 bases at V and 3 bases at J; junction bases unmatched: 6. CDR3 region: CASSPRGLADYNEQFF. For the CDR3, the DNA is TGTGCCAGCAGCCCCCGGGGACTAGCGGACTACAATGAGCAGTTCTTC.

The table lists this clonotype with a few counts. The CDR3 coding sequence is TGTGCCAGCAGTTTATATGGGACTACTCAGCCCCAGCATTTT. It codes for CASSLYGTTQPQHF. The genes are TRBV27 and TRBJ1-5; possible D gene TRBD1, 5 bases. Germline lookup yields CDR1 MNHEY and CDR2 SMNVEV (reference sequence). V lost 1 base and J 6 bases, leaving 10 bases between the germline ends. This CDR3 has 14 amino acids.

This clonotype was picked up a small number of times. The gene calls are TRBV7-2 and TRBJ2-5; a weak D match, TRBD2 (5 bases). Trimming took off 3 bases at V and 2 bases at J, with 19 bases between the two ends. This CDR3 contains 17 residues. Per the germline V gene, CDR1 is SGHTA and CDR2 is FQGNSA. The CDR3 here is CASSLGLLASPQETQYF. In DNA form, the CDR3 reads TGTGCCAGCAGCTTGGGCCTTCTAGCTTCCCCTCAAGAGACCCAGTACTTC.

This clonotype was detected only a few times. The J gene is TRBJ1-3, the V gene TRBV7-2; no firm D call. CDR3 length: 13 amino acids. V lost 2 bases to trimming and J lost 0 bases, with 2 bases between them. Germline V gene sequence: CDR1 SGHTA, CDR2 FQGNSA. The CDR3 loop reads CASSLISGNTIYF. In DNA form, the CDR3 reads TGTGCCAGCAGCTTAATCTCTGGAAACACCATATATTTT. Full variable domain (remainder filled in from reference TRBV7-2 and TRBJ1-3): GAGVSQSPSNKVTEKGKDVELRCDPISGHTALYWYRQSLGQGLEFLIYFQGNSAPDKSGLPSDRFSAERTGGSVSTLTIQRTQQEDSAVYLCASSLISGNTIYFGEGSWLTVV.

This clonotype occurred a few times. The chain recombines TRBV7-9 with TRBJ2-7; 12 bases align to TRBD2. CDR1 and CDR2 from the germline V gene are SEHNR and FQNEAQ (reference sequence). Germline trimming cut 2 bases from V and 12 bases from J; bases unmatched to any gene: 5. This CDR3 region has 13 residues. The DNA for the CDR3 is TGTGCCAGCAGCTTACTAGCGGGAGGGCCCCTGTACGTC. Translated: CASSLLAGGPLYV.

This clonotype was recorded at least ten times. V usage is TRBV7-9 and J usage is TRBJ2-5; the D call may be TRBD1 or TRBD2 (5 bases each). Trimming shortened V by 5 bases and J by 1 base, and 11 bases separated the two germline ends. Germline-derived CDR1 and CDR2 are SEHNR and FQNEAQ (reference sequence). The CDR3 is 14 residues long. In DNA form, the CDR3 reads TGTGCCAGCAGCCTATCCGGGACCCAAGAGACCCAGTACTTC. It encodes CASSLSGTQETQYF.

Points on this clonotype: The junction departs from germline at one end; a sequencing error may be responsible. The chain uses TRBV2 and TRBJ2-1, with D perhaps matching TRBD2 (5 bases). From germline, CDR1 is SNHLY and CDR2 FYNNEI. The CDR3 consists of 14 residues. As DNA, the CDR3 is TGTGCCAGCAGGGAAGTACTAACTAGGAATGAGCAGTTCTTC. Amino acid sequence: CASREVLTRNEQFF. Together with reference TRBV2 and TRBJ2-1, the CDR3 gives the full variable domain: EPEVTQTPSHQVTQMGQEVILRCVPISNHLYFYWYRQILGQKVEFLVSFYNNEISEKSEIFDDQFSVERPDGSNFTLKIRSTKLEDSAMYFCASREVLTRNEQFFGPGTRLTVL.

This clonotype was recorded at least ten times. One end of the junction is discordant with germline, which a read error may explain. The chain is built from TRBV5-1 and TRBJ1-5; no clear D. CDR3 length: 15 amino acids. The V gene's germline CDR1 is SGHRS and CDR2 YFSETQ. This CDR3 is CASSLDGVSNQPQHF. The DNA for the CDR3 is TGTGCCAGCAGCCTCGACGGAGTTAGCAATCAGCCCCAGCATTTT.

This clonotype showed up just a few times. The V call is TRBV10-3, the J call TRBJ2-1; 10 bases agree with TRBD2. The junction had 10 bases not matched to a gene; V was cut back by 1 base and J by 10 bases. This CDR3 contains 16 residues. Germline values: CDR1 ENHRY, CDR2 SYGVKD. The DNA for the CDR3 is TGTGCCATCAGTGAGTATAGCGGGAGGCGAGCTAACGAGCAGTTCTTC. This codes for CAISEYSGRRANEQFF.

V is TRBV6-5 and J is TRBJ1-6; 8 positions match TRBD1. The CDR3 runs 18 residues. Germline lookup yields CDR1 MNHEY and CDR2 SVGAGI. V trimming: 5 bases; J trimming: 6 bases; junction bases outside the gene matches: 15. The CDR3 nucleotides are TGTGCCAGCAGTCCTGGGACAGGTGGCGTGATAATTAATTCACCCCTCCACTTT. Amino acid sequence: CASSPGTGGVIINSPLHF.

About this clonotype itself: A much larger clone is a single base away; this may be a read error. The chain combines TRBV7-2 with TRBJ2-3; no definite D call. The V end was cut by 5 bases, the J end by 4 bases, with 16 bases between. CDR1 SGHTA and CDR2 FQGNSA come from the germline V gene. There are 15 residues in the CDR3. The CDR3 loop reads CASSLKAWAADTQYF. The DNA for the CDR3 is TGTGCCAGCAGCCTTAAGGCGTGGGCGGCAGATACGCAGTATTTT.

In this sample, this clonotype turned up a few times. J is TRBJ1-2 and V is TRBV12-3 or TRBV12-4, with D hard to call. This CDR3 is 14 amino acids long. Trimming took 0 bases from V and 4 from J, leaving 9 bases between them. CDR3 in amino acids: CASSLALGGYGYTF. The CDR3 DNA is TGTGCCAGCAGTTTAGCGCTGGGCGGCTATGGCTACACCTTC.

V gene TRBV28 combines with J gene TRBJ2-1; TRBD1 might be the D (5 bases). Germline CDR1 reads MDHEN; CDR2 reads SYDVKM. V was trimmed by 6 bases and J by 8 bases, leaving 14 bases between them. The CDR3 runs to 13 residues. The chain's CDR3 is CASRPRGGDEQFF. DNA for the CDR3: TGTGCCAGCAGGCCAAGGGGTGGGGATGAGCAGTTCTTC.

The sample holds a few counts of this clonotype. The rearrangement joins TRBV7-9 to TRBJ2-7; D is perhaps TRBD1 (6 bases). Looked up from germline, CDR1 is SEHNR and CDR2 is FQNEAQ (reference sequence). V lost 1 base and J 2 bases, leaving 12 bases between the germline ends. This CDR3 comprises 15 residues. This CDR3 reads CASSLEVDSPYEQYF. Written as DNA, the CDR3 is TGTGCCAGCAGCTTAGAAGTGGACAGCCCCTACGAGCAGTACTTC.